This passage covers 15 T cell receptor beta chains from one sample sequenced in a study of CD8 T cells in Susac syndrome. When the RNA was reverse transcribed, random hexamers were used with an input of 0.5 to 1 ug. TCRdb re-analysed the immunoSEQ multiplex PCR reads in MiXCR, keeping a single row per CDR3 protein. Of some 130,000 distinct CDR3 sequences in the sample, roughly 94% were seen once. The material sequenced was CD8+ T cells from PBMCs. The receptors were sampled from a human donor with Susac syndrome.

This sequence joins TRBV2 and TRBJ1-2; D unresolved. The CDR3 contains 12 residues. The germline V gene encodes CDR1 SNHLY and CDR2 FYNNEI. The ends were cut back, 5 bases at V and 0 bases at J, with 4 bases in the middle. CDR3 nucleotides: TGTGCCAGCAGTCCCGCTAACTATGGCTACACCTTC. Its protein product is CASSPANYGYTF.

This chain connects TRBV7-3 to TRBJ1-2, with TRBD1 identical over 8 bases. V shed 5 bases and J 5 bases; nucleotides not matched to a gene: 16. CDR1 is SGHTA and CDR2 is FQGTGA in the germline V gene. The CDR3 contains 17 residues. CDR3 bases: TGTGCCAGCAGCCCCAGGGACAGGCCAATTGAATATTATGGCTACACCTTC. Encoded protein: CASSPRDRPIEYYGYTF.

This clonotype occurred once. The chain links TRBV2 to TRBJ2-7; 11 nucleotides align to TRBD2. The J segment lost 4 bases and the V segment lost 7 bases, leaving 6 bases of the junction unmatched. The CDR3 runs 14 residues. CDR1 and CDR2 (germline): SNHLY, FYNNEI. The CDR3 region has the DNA TGTGCCAGCAATCCCGGGACTAGCGGTTACGAGCAGTACTTC. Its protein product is CASNPGTSGYEQYF. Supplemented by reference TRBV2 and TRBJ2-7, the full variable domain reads EPEVTQTPSHQVTQMGQEVILRCVPISNHLYFYWYRQILGQKVEFLVSFYNNEISEKSEIFDDQFSVERPDGSNFTLKIRSTKLEDSAMYFCASNPGTSGYEQYFGPGTRLTVT.

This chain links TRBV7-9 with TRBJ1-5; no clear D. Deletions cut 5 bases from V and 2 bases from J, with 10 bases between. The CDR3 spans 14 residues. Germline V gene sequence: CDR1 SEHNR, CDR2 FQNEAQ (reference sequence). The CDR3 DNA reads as TGTGCCAGCAGCCCCCCAACGGGCAATCAGCCCCAGCATTTT. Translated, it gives CASSPPTGNQPQHF.

CDR3 in amino acids: CASSLGQGALDTQYF. The CDR3 DNA follows: TGTGCCAGCAGCCTAGGACAGGGGGCACTAGATACGCAGTATTTT. The rearrangement uses TRBV7-6 and TRBJ2-3, with TRBD1 matching over 11 bases. V lost 5 bases and J lost 5; bases outside the gene matches: 6. CDR1 and CDR2 from the germline V gene are SGHVS and FNYEAQ. This CDR3 has 15 amino acids. Full variable domain (missing parts from reference TRBV7-6 and TRBJ2-3): GAGVSQSPRYKVTKRGQDVALRCDPISGHVSLYWYRQALGQGPEFLTYFNYEAQQDKSGLPNDRFSAERPEGSISTLTIQRTEQRDSAMYRCASSLGQGALDTQYFGPGTRLTVL.

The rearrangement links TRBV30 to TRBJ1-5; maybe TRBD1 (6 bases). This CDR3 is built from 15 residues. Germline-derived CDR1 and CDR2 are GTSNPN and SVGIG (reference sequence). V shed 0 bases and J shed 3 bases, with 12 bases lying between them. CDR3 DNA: TGTGCCTGGAGTGTAACGGGGGGGCACAATCAGCCCCAGCATTTT. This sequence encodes CAWSVTGGHNQPQHF.

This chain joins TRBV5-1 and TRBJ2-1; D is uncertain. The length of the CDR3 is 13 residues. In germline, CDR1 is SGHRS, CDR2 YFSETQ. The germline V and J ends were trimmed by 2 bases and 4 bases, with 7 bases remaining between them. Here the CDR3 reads CASSFDLYNEQFF. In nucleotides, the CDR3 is TGCGCCAGCAGCTTCGACTTATACAATGAGCAGTTCTTC.

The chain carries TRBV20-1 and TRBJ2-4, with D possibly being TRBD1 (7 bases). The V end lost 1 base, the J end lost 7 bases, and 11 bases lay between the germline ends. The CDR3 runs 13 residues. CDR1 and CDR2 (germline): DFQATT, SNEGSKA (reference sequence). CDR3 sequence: CSARGQGGNIQYF. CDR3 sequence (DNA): TGCAGTGCTAGAGGACAGGGAGGTAACATTCAGTACTTC.

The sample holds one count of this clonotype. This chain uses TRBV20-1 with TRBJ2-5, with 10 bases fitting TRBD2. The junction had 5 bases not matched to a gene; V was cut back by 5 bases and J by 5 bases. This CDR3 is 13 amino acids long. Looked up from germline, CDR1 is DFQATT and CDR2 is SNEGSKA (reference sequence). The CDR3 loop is CSAYAAGGETQYF. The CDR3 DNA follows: TGCAGTGCTTATGCAGCGGGAGGGGAGACCCAGTACTTC.

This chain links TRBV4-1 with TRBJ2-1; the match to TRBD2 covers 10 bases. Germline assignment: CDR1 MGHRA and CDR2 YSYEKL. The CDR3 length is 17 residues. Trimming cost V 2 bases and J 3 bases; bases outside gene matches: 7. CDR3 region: CASSQQITSGVYNEQFF. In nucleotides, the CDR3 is TGCGCCAGCAGCCAACAAATAACTAGCGGGGTCTACAATGAGCAGTTCTTC.

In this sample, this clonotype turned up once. This CDR3 is CAISPGSTKNIQYF. The CDR3 region has the DNA TGTGCCATCAGTCCGGGATCAACCAAAAACATTCAGTACTTC. This chain connects TRBV10-3 to TRBJ2-4; D is possibly TRBD2 (5 bases). Germline CDR1 is ENHRY and CDR2 is SYGVKD. The CDR3 runs 14 residues. With 5 bases removed from V and 2 bases from J, the gap between germline ends came to 10 bases.

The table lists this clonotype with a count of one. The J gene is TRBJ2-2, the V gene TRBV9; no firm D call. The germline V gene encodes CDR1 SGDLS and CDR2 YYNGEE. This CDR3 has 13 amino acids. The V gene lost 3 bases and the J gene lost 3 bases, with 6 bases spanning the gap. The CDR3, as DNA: TGTGCCAGCAGCGATAGTTACACCGGGGAGCTGTTTTTT. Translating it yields CASSDSYTGELFF.

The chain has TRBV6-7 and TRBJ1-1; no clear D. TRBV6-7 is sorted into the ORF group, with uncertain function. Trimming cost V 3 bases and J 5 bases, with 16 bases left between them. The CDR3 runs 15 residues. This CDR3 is CASSYPGPCRTEAFF. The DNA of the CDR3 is TGTGCCAGCAGTTATCCCGGACCTTGTAGGACTGAAGCTTTCTTT.

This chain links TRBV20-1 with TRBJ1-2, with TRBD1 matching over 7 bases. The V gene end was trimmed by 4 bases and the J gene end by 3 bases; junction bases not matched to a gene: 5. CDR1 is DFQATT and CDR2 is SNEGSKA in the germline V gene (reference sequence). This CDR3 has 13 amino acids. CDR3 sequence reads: CSATRQGDYGYTF. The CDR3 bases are TGCAGTGCTACCAGACAGGGTGACTATGGCTACACCTTC.

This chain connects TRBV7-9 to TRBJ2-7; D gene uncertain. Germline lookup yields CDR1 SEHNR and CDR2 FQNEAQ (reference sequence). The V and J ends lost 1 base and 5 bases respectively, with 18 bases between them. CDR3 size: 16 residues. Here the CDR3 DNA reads TGTGCCAGCAGCTTAGTTACCAGTGACGGTCCCGACGAGCAGTACTTC. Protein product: CASSLVTSDGPDEQYF.